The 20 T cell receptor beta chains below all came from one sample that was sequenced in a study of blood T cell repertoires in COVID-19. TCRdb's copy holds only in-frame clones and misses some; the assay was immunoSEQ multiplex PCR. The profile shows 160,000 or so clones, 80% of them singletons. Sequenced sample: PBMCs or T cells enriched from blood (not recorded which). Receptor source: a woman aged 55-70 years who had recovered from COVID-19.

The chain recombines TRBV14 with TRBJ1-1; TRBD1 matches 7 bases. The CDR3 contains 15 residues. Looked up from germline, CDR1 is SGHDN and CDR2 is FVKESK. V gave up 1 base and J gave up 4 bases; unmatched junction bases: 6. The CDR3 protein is CASSQGGQTFTEAFF. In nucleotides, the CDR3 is TGTGCCAGCAGCCAAGGGGGACAGACTTTCACTGAAGCTTTCTTT.

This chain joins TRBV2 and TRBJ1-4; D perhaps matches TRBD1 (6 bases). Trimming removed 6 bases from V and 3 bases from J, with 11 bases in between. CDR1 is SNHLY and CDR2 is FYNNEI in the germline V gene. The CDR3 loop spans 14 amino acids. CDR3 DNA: TGTGCCAGCAGCAAACAGGGTCCTAATGAAAAACTGTTTTTT. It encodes CASSKQGPNEKLFF.

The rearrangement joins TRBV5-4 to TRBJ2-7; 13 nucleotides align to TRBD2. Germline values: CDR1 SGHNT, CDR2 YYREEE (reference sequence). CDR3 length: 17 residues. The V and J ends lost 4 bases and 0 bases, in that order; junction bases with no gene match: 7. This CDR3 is CASSQGLAGLSSYEQYF. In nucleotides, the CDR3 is TGTGCCAGCAGCCAGGGACTAGCGGGGCTTAGCTCCTACGAGCAGTACTTC.

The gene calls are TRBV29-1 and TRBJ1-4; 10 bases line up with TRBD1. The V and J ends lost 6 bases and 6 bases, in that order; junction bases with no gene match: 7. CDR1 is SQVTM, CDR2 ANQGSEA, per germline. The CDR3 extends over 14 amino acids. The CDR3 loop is CSVAKGTGDEKLFF. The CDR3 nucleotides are TGCAGCGTCGCAAAGGGGACAGGGGATGAAAAACTGTTTTTT. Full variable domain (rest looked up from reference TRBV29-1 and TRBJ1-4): SAVISQKPSRDICQRGTSLTIQCQVDSQVTMMFWYRQQPGQSLTLIATANQGSEATYESGFVIDKFPISRPNLTFSTLTVSNMSPEDSSIYLCSVAKGTGDEKLFFGSGTQLSVL.

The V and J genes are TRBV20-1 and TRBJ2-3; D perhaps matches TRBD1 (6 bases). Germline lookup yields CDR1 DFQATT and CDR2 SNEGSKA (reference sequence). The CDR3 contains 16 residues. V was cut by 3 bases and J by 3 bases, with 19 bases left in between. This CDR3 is CSASGLGAQGTDTQYF. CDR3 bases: TGCAGTGCTAGTGGACTGGGGGCGCAAGGGACAGATACGCAGTATTTT.

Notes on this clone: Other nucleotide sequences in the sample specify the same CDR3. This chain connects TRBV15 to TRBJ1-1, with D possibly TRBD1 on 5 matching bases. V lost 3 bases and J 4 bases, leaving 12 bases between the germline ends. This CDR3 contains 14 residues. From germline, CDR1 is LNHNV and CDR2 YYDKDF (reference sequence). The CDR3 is CATSRAREVTEAFF. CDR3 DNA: TGTGCCACCAGCAGGGCCAGGGAGGTCACTGAAGCTTTCTTT.

Written as DNA, the CDR3 is TGTGCCAGTAGTATAGATACAGGGGCAAGGCCCCAGCATTTT. Translation: CASSIDTGARPQHF. The chain uses TRBV19 and TRBJ1-5, with 7 bases identical to TRBD1. The ends lost 0 bases at V and 9 bases at J; junction bases unmatched: 5. Germline lookup yields CDR1 LNHDA and CDR2 SQIVND (reference sequence). The CDR3 loop spans 14 amino acids.

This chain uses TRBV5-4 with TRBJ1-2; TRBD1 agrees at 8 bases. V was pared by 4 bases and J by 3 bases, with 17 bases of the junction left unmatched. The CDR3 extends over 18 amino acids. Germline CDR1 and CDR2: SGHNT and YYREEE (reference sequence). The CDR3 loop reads CASSGHGQGGSEDYGYTF. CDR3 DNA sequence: TGTGCCAGCAGCGGACACGGACAGGGAGGTAGTGAGGACTATGGCTACACCTTC.

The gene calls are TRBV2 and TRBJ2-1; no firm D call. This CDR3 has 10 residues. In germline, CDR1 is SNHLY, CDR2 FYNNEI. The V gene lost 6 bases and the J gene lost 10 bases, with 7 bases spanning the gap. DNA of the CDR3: TGTGCCAGCAGCGCGGTGGAGCAGTTCTTC. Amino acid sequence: CASSAVEQFF.

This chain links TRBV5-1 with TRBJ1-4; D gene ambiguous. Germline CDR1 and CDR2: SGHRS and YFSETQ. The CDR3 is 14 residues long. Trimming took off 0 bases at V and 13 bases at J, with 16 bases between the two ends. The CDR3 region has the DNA TGCGCCAGCAGCTTGGTCTCGAGCGGGGAGGGACTGTTTTTT. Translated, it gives CASSLVSSGEGLFF.

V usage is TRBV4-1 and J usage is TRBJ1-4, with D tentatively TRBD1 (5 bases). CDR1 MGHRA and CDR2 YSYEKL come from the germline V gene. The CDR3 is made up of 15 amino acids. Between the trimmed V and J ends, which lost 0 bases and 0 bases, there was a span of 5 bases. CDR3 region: CASSQDRATNEKLFF. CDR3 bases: TGCGCCAGCAGCCAAGACAGGGCAACTAATGAAAAACTGTTTTTT.

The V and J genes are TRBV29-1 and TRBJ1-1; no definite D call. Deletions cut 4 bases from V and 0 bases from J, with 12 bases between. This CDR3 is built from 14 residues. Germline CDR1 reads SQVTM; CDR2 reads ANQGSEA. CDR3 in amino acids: CSVAPLAVNTEAFF. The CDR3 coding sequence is TGCAGCGTTGCACCGTTGGCCGTGAACACTGAAGCTTTCTTT.

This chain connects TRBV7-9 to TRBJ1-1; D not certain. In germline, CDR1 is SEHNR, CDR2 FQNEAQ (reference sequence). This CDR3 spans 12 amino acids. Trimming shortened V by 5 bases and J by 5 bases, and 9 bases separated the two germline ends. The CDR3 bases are TGTGCCAGCAGCATGGGCCAGACTGAAGCTTTCTTT. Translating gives CASSMGQTEAFF.

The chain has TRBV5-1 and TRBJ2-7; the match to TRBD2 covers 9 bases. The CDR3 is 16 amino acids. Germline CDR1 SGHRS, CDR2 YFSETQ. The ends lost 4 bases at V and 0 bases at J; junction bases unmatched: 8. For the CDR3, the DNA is TGCGCCAGCAGCGGGGCTAGCGGGGCGAGCTCCTACGAGCAGTACTTC. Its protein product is CASSGASGASSYEQYF.

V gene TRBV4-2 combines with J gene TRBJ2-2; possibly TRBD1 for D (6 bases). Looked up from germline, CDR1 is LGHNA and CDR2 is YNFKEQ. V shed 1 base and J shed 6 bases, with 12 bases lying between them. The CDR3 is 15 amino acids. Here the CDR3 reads CASSQAQRQAGELFF. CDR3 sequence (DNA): TGTGCCAGCAGCCAAGCCCAGCGACAGGCCGGGGAGCTGTTTTTT.

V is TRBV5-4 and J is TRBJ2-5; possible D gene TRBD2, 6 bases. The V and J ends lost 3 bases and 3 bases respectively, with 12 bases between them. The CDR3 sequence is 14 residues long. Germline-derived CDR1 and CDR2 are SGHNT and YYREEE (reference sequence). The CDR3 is CASSWGGIKETQYF. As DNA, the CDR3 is TGTGCCAGCAGCTGGGGCGGGATCAAAGAGACCCAGTACTTC.

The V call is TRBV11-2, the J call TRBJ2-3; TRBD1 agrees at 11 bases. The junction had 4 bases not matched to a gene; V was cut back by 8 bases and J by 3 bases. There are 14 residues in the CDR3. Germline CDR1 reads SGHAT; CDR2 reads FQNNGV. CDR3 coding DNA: TGTGCCAGCGGACAGGGGGCGGAAACAGATACGCAGTATTTT. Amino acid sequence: CASGQGAETDTQYF.

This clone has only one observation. The CDR3 region has the DNA TGTGCCAGCAGTGTACAGCGGGGGGTCCCAGATACGCAGTATTTT. As protein: CASSVQRGVPDTQYF. J is TRBJ2-3 and V is TRBV2; 9 bases match TRBD2. This CDR3 spans 15 amino acids. V lost 4 bases and J lost 4; bases outside the gene matches: 6. Germline values: CDR1 SNHLY, CDR2 FYNNEI.

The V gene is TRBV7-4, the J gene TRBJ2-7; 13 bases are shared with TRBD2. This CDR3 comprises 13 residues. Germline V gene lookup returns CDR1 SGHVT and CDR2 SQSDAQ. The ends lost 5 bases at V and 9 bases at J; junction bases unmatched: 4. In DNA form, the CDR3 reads TGTGCCAGCAGCCAAAGGACTAGCGGGGGGCAGTACTTC. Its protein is CASSQRTSGGQYF.

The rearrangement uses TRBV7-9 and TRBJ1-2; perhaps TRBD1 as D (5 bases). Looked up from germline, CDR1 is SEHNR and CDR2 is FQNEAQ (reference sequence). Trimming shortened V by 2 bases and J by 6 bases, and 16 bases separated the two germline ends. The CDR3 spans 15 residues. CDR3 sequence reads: CASSLQGSPPHGYTF. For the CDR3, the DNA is TGTGCCAGCAGCTTACAGGGTTCTCCACCCCATGGCTACACCTTC. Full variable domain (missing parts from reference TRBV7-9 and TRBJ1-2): DTGVSQNPRHKITKRGQNVTFRCDPISEHNRLYWYRQTLGQGPEFLTYFQNEAQLEKSRLLSDRFSAERPKGSFSTLEIQRTEQGDSAMYLCASSLQGSPPHGYTFGSGTRLTVV.